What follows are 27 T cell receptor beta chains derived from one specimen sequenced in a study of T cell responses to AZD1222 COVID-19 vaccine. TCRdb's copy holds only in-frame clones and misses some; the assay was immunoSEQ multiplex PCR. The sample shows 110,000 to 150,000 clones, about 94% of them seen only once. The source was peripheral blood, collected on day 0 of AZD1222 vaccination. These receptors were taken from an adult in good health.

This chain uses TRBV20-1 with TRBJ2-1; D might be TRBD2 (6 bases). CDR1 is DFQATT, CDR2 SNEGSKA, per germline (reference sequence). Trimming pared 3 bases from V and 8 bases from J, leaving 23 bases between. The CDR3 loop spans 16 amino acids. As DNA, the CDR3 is TGCAGTGCTAGTGGTAAGGCGGGACGGTTCAACGATGAGCAGTTCTTC. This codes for CSASGKAGRFNDEQFF.

CDR3 sequence (DNA): TGTGCCAGCAGCGCCTCGCAGGGCTACGAGCAGTACTTC. Its protein is CASSASQGYEQYF. V is TRBV9 and J is TRBJ2-7, with D tentatively TRBD1 (5 bases). The V gene lost 3 bases and the J gene lost 3 bases, with 10 bases spanning the gap. The germline V gene encodes CDR1 SGDLS and CDR2 YYNGEE. This CDR3 spans 13 amino acids.

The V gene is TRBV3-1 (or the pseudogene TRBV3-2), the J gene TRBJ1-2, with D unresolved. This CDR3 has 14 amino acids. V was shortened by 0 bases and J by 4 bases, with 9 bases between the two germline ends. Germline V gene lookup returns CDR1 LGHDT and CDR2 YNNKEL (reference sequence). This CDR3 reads CASSQEAGGYGYTF. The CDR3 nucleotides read TGTGCCAGCAGCCAAGAGGCGGGCGGCTATGGCTACACCTTC.

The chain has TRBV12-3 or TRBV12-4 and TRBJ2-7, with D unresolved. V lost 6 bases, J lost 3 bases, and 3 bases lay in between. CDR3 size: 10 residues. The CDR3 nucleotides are TGTGCCAGCAGCAACTACGAGCAGTACTTC. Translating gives CASSNYEQYF.

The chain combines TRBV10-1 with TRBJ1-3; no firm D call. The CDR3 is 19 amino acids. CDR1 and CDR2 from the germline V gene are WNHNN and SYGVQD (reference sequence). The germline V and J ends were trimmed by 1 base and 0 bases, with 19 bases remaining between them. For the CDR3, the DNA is TGCGCCAGCAGTGAGTACCCCAACGGGGATCATTACTCTGGAAACACCATATATTTT. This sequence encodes CASSEYPNGDHYSGNTIYF.

CDR3 sequence reads: CASSPGPGVSYEQYF. CDR3 DNA sequence: TGCGCCAGCAGCCCTGGGCCAGGGGTCTCCTACGAGCAGTACTTC. V usage is TRBV4-1 and J usage is TRBJ2-7; D is possibly TRBD1 (6 bases). In germline, CDR1 is MGHRA, CDR2 YSYEKL. V was clipped by 4 bases and J by 0 bases, with 13 bases between them. CDR3 length: 15 amino acids.

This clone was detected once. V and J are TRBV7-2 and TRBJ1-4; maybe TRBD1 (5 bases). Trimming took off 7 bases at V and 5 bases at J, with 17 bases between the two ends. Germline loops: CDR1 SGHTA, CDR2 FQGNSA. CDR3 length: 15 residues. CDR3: CASTLAGTANEKLFF. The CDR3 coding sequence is TGTGCCAGCACCCTAGCCGGGACGGCGAATGAAAAACTGTTTTTT. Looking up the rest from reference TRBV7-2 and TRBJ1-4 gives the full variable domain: GAGVSQSPSNKVTEKGKDVELRCDPISGHTALYWYRQSLGQGLEFLIYFQGNSAPDKSGLPSDRFSAERTGGSVSTLTIQRTQQEDSAVYLCASTLAGTANEKLFFGSGTQLSVL.

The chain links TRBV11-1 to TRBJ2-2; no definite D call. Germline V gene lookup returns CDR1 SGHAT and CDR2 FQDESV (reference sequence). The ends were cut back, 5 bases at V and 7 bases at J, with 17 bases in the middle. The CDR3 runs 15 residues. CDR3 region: CASSPTGVGDGELFF. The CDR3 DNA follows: TGTGCCAGCAGCCCGACTGGGGTCGGTGACGGGGAGCTGTTTTTT.

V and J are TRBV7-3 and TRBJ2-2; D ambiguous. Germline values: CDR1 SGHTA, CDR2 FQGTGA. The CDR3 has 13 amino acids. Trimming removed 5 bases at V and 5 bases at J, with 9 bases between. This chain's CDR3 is CASSQVKTGELFF. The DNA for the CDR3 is TGTGCCAGCAGCCAAGTAAAGACCGGGGAGCTGTTTTTT. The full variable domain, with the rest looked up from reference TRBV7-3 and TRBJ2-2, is GAGVSQTPSNKVTEKGKYVELRCDPISGHTALYWYRQSLGQGPEFLIYFQGTGAADDSGLPNDRFFAVRPEGSVSTLKIQRTERGDSAVYLCASSQVKTGELFFGEGSRLTVL.

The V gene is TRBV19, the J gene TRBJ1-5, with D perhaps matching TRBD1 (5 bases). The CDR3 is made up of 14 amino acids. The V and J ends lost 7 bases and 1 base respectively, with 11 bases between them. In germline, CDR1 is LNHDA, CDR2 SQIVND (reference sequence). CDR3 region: CASTLDRSNQPQHF. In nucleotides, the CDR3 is TGTGCCAGTACCCTTGACAGAAGCAATCAGCCCCAGCATTTT. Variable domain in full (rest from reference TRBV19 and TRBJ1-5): DGGITQSPKYLFRKEGQNVTLSCEQNLNHDAMYWYRQDPGQGLRLIYYSQIVNDFQKGDIAEGYSVSREKKESFPLTVTSAQKNPTAFYLCASTLDRSNQPQHFGDGTRLSIL.

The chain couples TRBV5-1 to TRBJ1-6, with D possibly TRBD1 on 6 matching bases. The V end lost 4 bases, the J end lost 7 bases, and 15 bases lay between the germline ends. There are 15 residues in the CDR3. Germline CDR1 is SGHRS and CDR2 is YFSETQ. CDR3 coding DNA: TGCGCCAGCAGCCAGGGAACGGACAGAAATTCACCCCTCCACTTT. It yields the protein CASSQGTDRNSPLHF.

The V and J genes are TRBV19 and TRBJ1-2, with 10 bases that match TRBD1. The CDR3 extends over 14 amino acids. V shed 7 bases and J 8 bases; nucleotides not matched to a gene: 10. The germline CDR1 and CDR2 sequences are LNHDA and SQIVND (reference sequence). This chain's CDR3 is CASNPGQGFGGYTF. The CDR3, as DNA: TGTGCCAGTAACCCGGGACAGGGGTTCGGGGGCTACACCTTC.

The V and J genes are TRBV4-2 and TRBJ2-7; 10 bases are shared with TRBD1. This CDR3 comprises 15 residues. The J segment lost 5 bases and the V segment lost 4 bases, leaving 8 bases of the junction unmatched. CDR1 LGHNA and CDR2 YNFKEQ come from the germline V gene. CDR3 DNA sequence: TGTGCCAGCAGCCGAGGGACAGGGGAGGCGGACGAGCAGTACTTC. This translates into CASSRGTGEADEQYF.

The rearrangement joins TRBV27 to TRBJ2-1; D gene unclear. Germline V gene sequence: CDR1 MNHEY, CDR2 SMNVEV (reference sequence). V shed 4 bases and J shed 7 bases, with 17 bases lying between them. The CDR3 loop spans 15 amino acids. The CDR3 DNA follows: TGTGCCAGCAGTTCCTCCCGGACCGACGGGAATGAGCAGTTCTTC. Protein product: CASSSSRTDGNEQFF.

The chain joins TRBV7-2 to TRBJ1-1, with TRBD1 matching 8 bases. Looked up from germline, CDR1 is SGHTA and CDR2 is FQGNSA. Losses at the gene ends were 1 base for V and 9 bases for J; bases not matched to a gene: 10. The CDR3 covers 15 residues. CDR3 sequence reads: CASSLDPLDRAKAFF. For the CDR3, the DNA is TGTGCCAGCAGCTTAGACCCCTTGGACAGGGCCAAAGCTTTCTTT.

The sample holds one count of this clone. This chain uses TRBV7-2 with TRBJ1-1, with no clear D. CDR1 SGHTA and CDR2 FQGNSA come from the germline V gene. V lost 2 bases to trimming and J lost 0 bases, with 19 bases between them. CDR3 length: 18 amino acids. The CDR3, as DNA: TGTGCCAGCAGCTTAATGTTCCGGGGTATGAGGATGAACACTGAAGCTTTCTTT. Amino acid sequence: CASSLMFRGMRMNTEAFF.

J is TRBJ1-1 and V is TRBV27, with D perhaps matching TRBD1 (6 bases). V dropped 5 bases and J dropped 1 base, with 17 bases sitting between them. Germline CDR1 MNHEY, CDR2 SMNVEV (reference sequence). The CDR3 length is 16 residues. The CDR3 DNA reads TGTGCCAGCAGTCTGCTCGGGGGCCGGGGGAACACTGAAGCTTTCTTT. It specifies CASSLLGGRGNTEAFF.

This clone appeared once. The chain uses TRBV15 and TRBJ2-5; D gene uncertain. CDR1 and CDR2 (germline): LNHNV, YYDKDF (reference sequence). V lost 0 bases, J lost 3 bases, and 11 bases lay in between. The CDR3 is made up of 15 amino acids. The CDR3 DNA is TGTGCCACCAGCAGAGACCCCGGACGGGAAGAGACCCAGTACTTC. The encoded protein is CATSRDPGREETQYF.

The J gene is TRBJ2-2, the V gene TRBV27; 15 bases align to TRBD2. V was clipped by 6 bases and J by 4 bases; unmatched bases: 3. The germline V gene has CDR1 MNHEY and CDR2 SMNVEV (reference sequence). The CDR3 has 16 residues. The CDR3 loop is CASRGLAGGGTGELFF. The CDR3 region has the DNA TGTGCCAGCAGGGGACTAGCGGGAGGCGGCACCGGGGAGCTGTTTTTT.

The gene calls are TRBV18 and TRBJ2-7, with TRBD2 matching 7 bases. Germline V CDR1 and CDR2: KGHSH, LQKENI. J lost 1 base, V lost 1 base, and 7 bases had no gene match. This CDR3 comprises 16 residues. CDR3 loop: CASSPLGHGGSYEQYF. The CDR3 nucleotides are TGTGCCAGCTCACCACTCGGCCACGGGGGGTCCTACGAGCAGTACTTC.

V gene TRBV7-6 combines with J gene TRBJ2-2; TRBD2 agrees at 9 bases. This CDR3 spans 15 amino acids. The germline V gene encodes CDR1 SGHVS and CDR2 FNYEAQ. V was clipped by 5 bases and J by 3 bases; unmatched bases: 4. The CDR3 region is CASSPAGGDTGELFF. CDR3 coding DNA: TGTGCCAGCAGCCCAGCGGGAGGAGACACCGGGGAGCTGTTTTTT.

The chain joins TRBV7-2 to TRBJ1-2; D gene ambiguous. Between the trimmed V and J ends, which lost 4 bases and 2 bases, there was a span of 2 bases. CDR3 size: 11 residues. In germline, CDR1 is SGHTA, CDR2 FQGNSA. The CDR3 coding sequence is TGTGCCAGCAGCTCAAACTATGGCTACACCTTC. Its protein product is CASSSNYGYTF.

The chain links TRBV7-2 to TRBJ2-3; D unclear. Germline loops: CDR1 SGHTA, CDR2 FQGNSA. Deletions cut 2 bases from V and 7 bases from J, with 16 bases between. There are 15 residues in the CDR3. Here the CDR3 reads CASSLMLGQPYTQYF. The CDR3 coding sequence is TGTGCCAGCAGCTTAATGTTGGGCCAACCTTATACGCAGTATTTT.

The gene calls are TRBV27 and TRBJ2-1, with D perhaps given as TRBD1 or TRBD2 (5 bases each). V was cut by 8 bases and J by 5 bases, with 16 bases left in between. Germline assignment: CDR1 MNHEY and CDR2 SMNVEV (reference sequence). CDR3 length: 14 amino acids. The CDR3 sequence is CASSDGDLHNEQFF. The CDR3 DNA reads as TGTGCCAGCTCCGATGGGGACCTTCACAATGAGCAGTTCTTC.

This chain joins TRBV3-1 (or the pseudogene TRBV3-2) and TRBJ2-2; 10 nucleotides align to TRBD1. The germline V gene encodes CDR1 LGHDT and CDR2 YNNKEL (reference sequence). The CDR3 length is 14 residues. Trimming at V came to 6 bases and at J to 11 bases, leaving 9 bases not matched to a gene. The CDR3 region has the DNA TGTGCCAGCAGACAGGGACAGGGGTCTCGTGAGCTGTTTTTT. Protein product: CASRQGQGSRELFF.

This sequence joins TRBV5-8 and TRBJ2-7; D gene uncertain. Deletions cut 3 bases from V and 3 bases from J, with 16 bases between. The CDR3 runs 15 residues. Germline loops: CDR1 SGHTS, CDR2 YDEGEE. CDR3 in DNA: TGTGCCAGCAGCTCCCTTCTGGACGGAAACTACGAGCAGTACTTC. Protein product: CASSSLLDGNYEQYF.

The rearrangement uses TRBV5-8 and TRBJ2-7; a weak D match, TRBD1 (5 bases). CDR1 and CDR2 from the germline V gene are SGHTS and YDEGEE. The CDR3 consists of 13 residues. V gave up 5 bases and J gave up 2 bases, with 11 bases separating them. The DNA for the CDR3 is TGTGCCAGCAGAAGACAGTACCCCTACGAGCAGTACTTC. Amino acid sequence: CASRRQYPYEQYF.